This T cell receptor beta chain stems from a study of T cells in Graves' hyperthyroidism and ophthalmopathy. Authors of the study amplified TCR beta CDR3 regions from RNA transcripts. HTBI primers were employed in a first-round RT-PCR of the TCR CDR3. TCRdb redid the calling of the multiplex PCR reads with MiXCR, one entry per CDR3 protein. The table includes approximately 700,000 distinct CDR3 sequences, roughly 15% detected once. Germline V gene lookup returns CDR1 SGDLS and CDR2 YYNGEE. This CDR3 has 14 residues. With 0 bases removed from V and 0 bases from J, the gap between germline ends came to 6 bases.

The chain uses TRBV9 and TRBJ2-5; D gene uncertain. Material for sequencing was blood. The TCR originated in a young man with Graves' hyperthyroidism. CDR3 nucleotides: TGTGCCAGCAGCGTAGTGAAACACCAAGAGACCCAGTACTTC. Translating it yields CASSVVKHQETQYF.